What follows are 20 T cell receptor beta chains derived from one specimen sequenced in a study of cytomegalovirus exposure and HLA in healthy donors. With 60 Vbeta and 13 Jbeta primers, the PCR was carried out. Profiling relied on immunoSEQ multiplex PCR, and the TCRdb table lists in-frame clones only, not all of them. The table records some 67,000 clones, more than 80% of them present only once. What was sequenced was PBMCs. Receptors were obtained from a woman aged 25 to 39 in good health and CMV-seronegative.

The rearrangement joins TRBV5-1 to TRBJ1-4; 11 bases align to TRBD1. Germline V gene sequence: CDR1 SGHRS, CDR2 YFSETQ. V lost 5 bases and J lost 8; bases outside the gene matches: 17. The CDR3 has 18 residues. This CDR3 reads CASRALWDRGSLGEKLFF. The CDR3 region has the DNA TGCGCCAGCAGGGCATTATGGGACAGGGGGAGCCTGGGGGAAAAACTGTTTTTT.

The chain employs TRBV5-6 and TRBJ1-5; possibly TRBD1 for D (6 bases). The V gene's germline CDR1 is SGHDT and CDR2 YYEEEE. Trimming pared 4 bases from V and 1 base from J, leaving 15 bases between. The CDR3 is made up of 16 amino acids. CDR3: CASSLQGHRSNQPQHF. In DNA, the CDR3 is TGTGCCAGCAGCCTCCAGGGACACCGGAGCAATCAGCCCCAGCATTTT.

V gene TRBV29-1 combines with J gene TRBJ1-2, with TRBD1 as a possible D gene (6 bases). This CDR3 has 12 residues. Germline CDR1 is SQVTM and CDR2 is ANQGSEA. Trimming removed 2 bases at V and 4 bases at J, with 8 bases between. CDR3 in amino acids: CSVERGGYGYTF. The CDR3 DNA is TGCAGCGTTGAAAGGGGGGGCTATGGCTACACCTTC.

The V gene is TRBV11-2, the J gene TRBJ1-1; D unclear. Between the trimmed V and J ends, which lost 4 bases and 3 bases, there was a span of 15 bases. CDR1 is SGHAT, CDR2 FQNNGV, per germline. The CDR3 is 15 amino acids. The CDR3 loop reads CASSSFGVSYTEAFF. CDR3 DNA: TGTGCCAGCAGCTCCTTCGGAGTTAGTTACACTGAAGCTTTCTTT.

This clone has just one count. This chain connects TRBV6-6 to TRBJ1-4; possible D gene TRBD1, 5 bases. This CDR3 comprises 13 residues. Germline assignment: CDR1 MNHNY and CDR2 SVGAGI (reference sequence). V was pared by 2 bases and J by 8 bases, with 9 bases between. This chain's CDR3 is CASSYRGGEKLFF. Here the CDR3 DNA reads TGTGCCAGCAGTTACCGCGGGGGGGAAAAACTGTTTTTT.

V and J are TRBV16 and TRBJ2-7; D might be TRBD1 (5 bases). The CDR3 is 12 amino acids. Germline lookup yields CDR1 KGHSY and CDR2 FQNENV. Trimming took 4 bases from V and 5 from J, leaving 9 bases between them. The CDR3: CASSLDSDEQYF. In DNA, the CDR3 is TGTGCCAGCAGCCTTGACAGCGACGAGCAGTACTTC.

As for this clone: This specimen includes other DNA sequences encoding the same CDR3. This chain connects TRBV27 to TRBJ1-5; 12 bases line up with TRBD1. Per the germline V gene, CDR1 is MNHEY and CDR2 is SMNVEV (reference sequence). The CDR3 is made up of 15 amino acids. Losses at the gene ends were 6 bases for V and 5 bases for J; bases not matched to a gene: 5. The CDR3 spells CASRRDRGRHQPQHF. CDR3 nucleotides: TGTGCCAGCAGACGGGACAGGGGGCGTCATCAGCCCCAGCATTTT.

To note about this clone: The junction departs from germline at one end; a sequencing error may be responsible. This rearrangement joins TRBV7-9 to TRBJ2-1; 8 nucleotides match TRBD2. CDR3 length: 17 residues. The germline CDR1 and CDR2 sequences are SEHNR and FQNEAQ (reference sequence). CDR3: CSSSLAPPGGPYNEQFF. Here the CDR3 DNA reads TGTTCCAGCAGCTTAGCCCCACCGGGGGGGCCCTACAATGAGCAGTTCTTC.

The chain carries TRBV2 and TRBJ1-4; D unclear. Germline CDR1 SNHLY, CDR2 FYNNEI. The CDR3 is made up of 14 amino acids. The germline V and J ends were trimmed by 3 bases and 8 bases, with 13 bases remaining between them. CDR3: CASSEGRSNEKLFF. The CDR3 coding sequence is TGTGCCAGCAGTGAGGGCAGGTCAAACGAAAAACTGTTTTTT.

The genes are TRBV28 and TRBJ1-1; D gene ambiguous. This CDR3 is 14 amino acids long. Germline V gives CDR1 MDHEN, CDR2 SYDVKM. V dropped 2 bases and J dropped 4 bases, with 11 bases sitting between them. The DNA of the CDR3 is TGTGCCAGCAGTTTAAGTCAGGCGGGCACTGAAGCTTTCTTT. The encoded protein is CASSLSQAGTEAFF.

The chain uses TRBV4-3 and TRBJ1-1; 8 bases are a match to TRBD1. V shed 3 bases and J 7 bases; nucleotides not matched to a gene: 4. This CDR3 contains 13 residues. From germline, CDR1 is LGHNA and CDR2 YSLEER. This CDR3 is CASSQVTGDEAFF. CDR3 bases: TGCGCCAGCAGCCAGGTGACAGGGGATGAAGCTTTCTTT.

This clone appeared a few times. The chain employs TRBV7-2 and TRBJ1-4; a possible D gene is TRBD1 (6 bases). With 7 bases removed from V and 10 bases from J, the gap between germline ends came to 16 bases. Germline CDR1 and CDR2: SGHTA and FQGNSA. The CDR3 consists of 13 residues. The CDR3 DNA reads TGTGCCAGCACCGCTCCAGGGGATGTAAAACTGTTTTTT. Encoded protein: CASTAPGDVKLFF.

The rearrangement joins TRBV5-5 to TRBJ2-5, with 9 positions matching TRBD1. Per germline, CDR1 SGHKS and CDR2 YYEKEE (reference sequence). Losses at the gene ends were 4 bases for V and 2 bases for J; bases not matched to a gene: 6. CDR3 length: 15 residues. CDR3 sequence reads: CASSGRDREQETQYF. The CDR3 nucleotides are TGTGCCAGCAGCGGACGGGACAGGGAGCAAGAGACCCAGTACTTC.

This chain connects TRBV6-5 to TRBJ2-7; 8 bases map to TRBD1. V was pared by 2 bases and J by 6 bases, with 3 bases of the junction left unmatched. This CDR3 comprises 13 residues. The germline gives CDR1 MNHEY, CDR2 SVGAGI. CDR3 DNA sequence: TGTGCCAGCAGTTACAGTACAGGGGGCGAGCAGTACTTC. Amino acids: CASSYSTGGEQYF.

The rearrangement uses TRBV4-1 and TRBJ1-2, with a tentative D call TRBD1 (6 bases). The germline V gene has CDR1 MGHRA and CDR2 YSYEKL. This CDR3 spans 16 amino acids. V was pared by 3 bases and J by 0 bases, with 14 bases between. The CDR3 coding sequence is TGCGCCAGCAGCCAGGACTTACAGGGATCTAACTATGGCTACACCTTC. Translated: CASSQDLQGSNYGYTF.

There are a few counts of this clone. The chain uses TRBV4-3 and TRBJ1-5; perhaps TRBD1 as D (5 bases). CDR3 size: 15 residues. Trimming cost V 0 bases and J 7 bases, with 13 bases left between them. Germline V lookup: CDR1 LGHNA, CDR2 YSLEER. CDR3 DNA sequence: TGCGCCAGCAGCCAAGACGTGGGGCCTAGGCAGCCCCAGCATTTT. It translates to CASSQDVGPRQPQHF.

This clone was observed a few times. The V call is TRBV11-2, the J call TRBJ1-1; 7 bases match TRBD1. V shed 1 base and J 0 bases; nucleotides not matched to a gene: 5. This CDR3 comprises 16 residues. The V gene's germline CDR1 is SGHAT and CDR2 FQNNGV. The CDR3 sequence is CASSLGAGGMNTEAFF. The CDR3 nucleotides read TGTGCCAGCAGCTTAGGGGCAGGGGGGATGAACACTGAAGCTTTCTTT. Full variable domain (missing parts from reference TRBV11-2 and TRBJ1-1): EAGVAQSPRYKIIEKRQSVAFWCNPISGHATLYWYQQILGQGPKLLIQFQNNGVVDDSQLPKDRFSAERLKGVDSTLKIQPAKLEDSAVYLCASSLGAGGMNTEAFFGQGTRLTVV.

The chain couples TRBV29-1 to TRBJ1-2; possible D gene TRBD1, 5 bases. The V and J ends lost 2 bases and 4 bases respectively, with 8 bases between them. The CDR3 spans 12 residues. CDR1 is SQVTM, CDR2 ANQGSEA, per germline. The CDR3 loop is CSVEWGPYGYTF. CDR3 bases: TGCAGCGTTGAATGGGGCCCCTATGGCTACACCTTC.

The J gene is TRBJ2-3, the V gene TRBV29-1, with no clear D. Looked up from germline, CDR1 is SQVTM and CDR2 is ANQGSEA. Trimming took off 6 bases at V and 6 bases at J, with 13 bases between the two ends. This CDR3 is 12 amino acids long. CDR3 region: CSVPAPGDTQYF. The CDR3 nucleotides are TGCAGCGTGCCTGCCCCCGGGGATACGCAGTATTTT.

The chain links TRBV4-2 to TRBJ2-7; 7 bases map to TRBD2. This CDR3 is 17 amino acids long. With V trimmed by 0 bases and J by 3 bases, 11 bases remained unmatched. Germline CDR1 LGHNA, CDR2 YNFKEQ. The CDR3 coding sequence is TGTGCCAGCAGCCAAGATAGGGGAGCGGGGCCACTCTACGAGCAGTACTTC. This gives the protein CASSQDRGAGPLYEQYF.